The clone carrying this T cell receptor (beta chain) showed up just a few times. The data were taken from a study of identical twins. MiXCR, run by TCRdb on the 5' RACE reads, gives a single entry per CDR3 protein. The table has 420,000 or so distinct CDR3 sequences, approximately 18% seen once. CDR3 size: 16 residues. The V gene end was trimmed by 6 bases and the J gene end by 2 bases; junction bases not matched to a gene: 7. Germline assignment: CDR1 SNHLY and CDR2 FYNNEI. Specimen: naive T cells sorted from blood. This clonotype was sampled from a man aged 45-65 years in good health. The rearrangement uses TRBV2 and TRBJ2-7, with 13 bases fitting TRBD2. CDR3 DNA: TGTGCCAGCAGGGATGGACTAGCGGGGGAAACCTACGAGCAGTACTTC. It specifies CASRDGLAGETYEQYF.